This is a list of T cell receptor beta chains from one sample in a study of T cells in tuberculosis. TCRdb's copy holds only in-frame clones and misses some; the assay was immunoSEQ multiplex PCR. The sample yields 20,000 to 25,000 clones, about 92% seen once. The specimen sequenced was PBMCs. The receptors derive from a donor aged 10-29 years with latent tuberculosis or without tuberculosis infection. Some clones in this sample may be carry-over from other donors' samples. CDR3s include the opening cysteine and the closing phenylalanine or tryptophan. A D gene is named only where the DNA matches it firmly. Size tells how often a clone was seen (once, few, many) or the class of an expanded clone, and some rows leave it out.

abundance: NA
d_gene: TRBD1
j_gene: TRBJ2-2
v_gene: TRBV11-3
CDR3aa: CASSLGQGTGELFF
CDR3nt: TGTGCCAGCAGCTTGGGACAGGGGACCGGGGAGCTGTTTTTT

abundance: NA
d_gene: TRBD1
j_gene: TRBJ2-2
v_gene: TRBV25-1
CDR3aa: CASSSTGTGTGELFF
CDR3nt: TGTGCCAGCAGTTCCACCGGGACAGGGACCGGGGAGCTGTTTTTT

abundance: NA
d_gene: TRBD1
j_gene: TRBJ1-5
v_gene: TRBV18
CDR3aa: CASSRYDRGDQPQHF
CDR3nt: TGTGCCAGCTCACGCTACGACAGGGGGGATCAGCCCCAGCATTTT

abundance: NA
d_gene: NA
j_gene: TRBJ2-3
v_gene: TRBV28
CDR3aa: CASSLHIQGTSTDTQYF
CDR3nt: TGTGCCAGCAGCCTCCATATTCAGGGGACGAGCACAGATACGCAGTATTTT

abundance: NA
d_gene: NA
j_gene: TRBJ2-7
v_gene: TRBV21-1
CDR3aa: CASSKGVLTDPLRYEQYF
CDR3nt: TGTGCCAGCAGCAAAGGGGTGCTGACAGACCCCTTGCGCTACGAGCAGTACTTC

abundance: NA
d_gene: TRBD2
j_gene: TRBJ2-5
v_gene: TRBV5-1
CDR3aa: CASSPGLAGLETQYF
CDR3nt: TGCGCCAGCAGCCCGGGACTAGCCGGTCTAGAGACCCAGTACTTC

abundance: once
d_gene: TRBD1
j_gene: TRBJ2-5
v_gene: TRBV9
CDR3aa: CASSVEDRGKETQYF
CDR3nt: TGTGCCAGCAGCGTAGAGGACAGGGGGAAAGAGACCCAGTACTTC

abundance: NA
d_gene: NA
j_gene: TRBJ1-3
v_gene: TRBV30
CDR3aa: CAWSVSGASGNTIYF
CDR3nt: TGTGCCTGGAGTGTATCGGGTGCCTCTGGAAACACCATATATTTT

abundance: NA
d_gene: TRBD2
j_gene: TRBJ2-1
v_gene: TRBV7-9
CDR3aa: CASSPASSGGHNEQFF
CDR3nt: TGTGCCAGCAGCCCGGCCTCTAGCGGGGGCCACAATGAGCAGTTCTTC

abundance: once
d_gene: NA
j_gene: TRBJ2-7
v_gene: TRBV30
CDR3aa: CAWSVGGSEQYF
CDR3nt: TGTGCCTGGAGTGTCGGGGGAAGCGAGCAGTACTTC

abundance: NA
d_gene: NA
j_gene: TRBJ2-7
v_gene: TRBV6-1
CDR3aa: CASSEARGSYEQYF
CDR3nt: TGTGCCAGCAGTGAAGCGCGGGGATCCTACGAGCAGTACTTC

abundance: NA
d_gene: NA
j_gene: TRBJ2-1
v_gene: TRBV19
CDR3aa: CASRQTFYNEQFF
CDR3nt: TGTGCCAGTAGACAGACATTTTACAATGAGCAGTTCTTC

abundance: few
d_gene: TRBD1
j_gene: TRBJ1-6
v_gene: TRBV6-4
CDR3aa: CASSLTGVSPLHF
CDR3nt: TGTGCCAGCAGTCTGACAGGGGTCTCACCCCTCCACTTT

abundance: NA
d_gene: TRBD1
j_gene: TRBJ2-5
v_gene: TRBV10-1
CDR3aa: CASSDRGRETQYF
CDR3nt: TGCGCCAGCAGCGACAGGGGGAGAGAGACCCAGTACTTC

abundance: NA
d_gene: NA
j_gene: TRBJ2-1
v_gene: TRBV7-9
CDR3aa: CASSLVGLQGRTYNEQFF
CDR3nt: TGTGCCAGCAGCTTAGTGGGATTACAGGGACGTACCTACAATGAGCAGTTCTTC

abundance: NA
d_gene: NA
j_gene: TRBJ1-1
v_gene: TRBV6-5
CDR3aa: CASSYAALNTEAFF
CDR3nt: TGTGCCAGCAGTTACGCGGCGCTGAACACTGAAGCTTTCTTT

abundance: NA
d_gene: TRBD1
j_gene: TRBJ1-1
v_gene: TRBV7-2
CDR3aa: CASSLSRTGGGGNTEAFF
CDR3nt: TGTGCCAGCAGCCTATCCCGGACAGGGGGCGGGGGGAACACTGAAGCTTTCTTT

abundance: NA
d_gene: NA
j_gene: TRBJ1-3
v_gene: TRBV7-9
CDR3aa: CASSPETSTIYF
CDR3nt: TGTGCCAGCAGCCCTGAAACTTCCACCATATATTTT

abundance: NA
d_gene: TRBD2
j_gene: TRBJ2-3
v_gene: TRBV7-9
CDR3aa: CASSHRAGAYTDTQYF
CDR3nt: TGTGCCAGCAGTCATAGAGCGGGGGCTTACACAGATACGCAGTATTTT

abundance: once
d_gene: TRBD2
j_gene: TRBJ2-2
v_gene: TRBV5-1
CDR3aa: CASSSGLAGATGELFF
CDR3nt: TGCGCCAGCAGCTCGGGACTAGCGGGGGCAACCGGGGAGCTGTTTTTT

abundance: NA
d_gene: NA
j_gene: TRBJ2-7
v_gene: TRBV13
CDR3aa: CASSLGQAFYEQYF
CDR3nt: TGTGCCAGCAGCTTAGGACAGGCCTTCTACGAGCAGTACTTC

abundance: NA
d_gene: NA
j_gene: TRBJ2-7
v_gene: TRBV2
CDR3aa: CASSDFILINSSYEQYF
CDR3nt: TGTGCCAGCAGTGATTTCATCCTAATAAATAGCTCCTACGAGCAGTACTTC

abundance: NA
d_gene: TRBD2
j_gene: TRBJ2-5
v_gene: TRBV7-3
CDR3aa: CASSLGIAGDGETRYF
CDR3nt: TGTGCCAGCAGCTTGGGCATAGCGGGAGATGGAGAGACCCGGTACTTC

abundance: NA
d_gene: NA
j_gene: TRBJ2-7
v_gene: TRBV13
CDR3aa: CASKYGHLYEQYF
CDR3nt: TGTGCCAGCAAATATGGACACCTCTACGAGCAGTACTTC

abundance: few
d_gene: TRBD2
j_gene: TRBJ2-7
v_gene: TRBV7-9
CDR3aa: CASSLTGTSLEQYF
CDR3nt: TGTGCCAGCAGCTTGACCGGGACTAGCCTAGAGCAGTACTTC

abundance: NA
d_gene: NA
j_gene: TRBJ2-7
v_gene: TRBV7-8
CDR3aa: CASSLRQTPYEQYF
CDR3nt: TGTGCCAGCAGCTTACGACAGACCCCCTACGAGCAGTACTTC

abundance: NA
d_gene: NA
j_gene: TRBJ2-1
v_gene: TRBV4-2
CDR3aa: CASSQISLEFYNEQFF
CDR3nt: TGTGCCAGCAGCCAAATAAGTCTCGAGTTCTACAATGAGCAGTTCTTC

abundance: NA
d_gene: NA
j_gene: TRBJ1-5
v_gene: TRBV2
CDR3aa: CASSGRGNQPQHF
CDR3nt: TGTGCCAGCAGTGGCAGGGGCAATCAGCCCCAGCATTTT

abundance: NA
d_gene: NA
j_gene: TRBJ1-1
v_gene: TRBV27
CDR3aa: CASPFGRENTEAFF
CDR3nt: TGTGCCAGTCCCTTCGGACGGGAAAACACTGAAGCTTTCTTT

abundance: NA
d_gene: NA
j_gene: TRBJ1-2
v_gene: TRBV19
CDR3aa: CASSIGGGGYTF
CDR3nt: TGTGCCAGTAGTATAGGCGGGGGTGGCTACACCTTC

abundance: NA
d_gene: NA
j_gene: TRBJ1-2
v_gene: TRBV6-1
CDR3aa: CASSGYGRYGYTF
CDR3nt: TGTGCCAGCAGTGGTTATGGCCGATACGGCTACACCTTC

abundance: NA
d_gene: NA
j_gene: TRBJ1-1
v_gene: TRBV10-3
CDR3aa: CAISDIFFRGKMNTEAFF
CDR3nt: TGTGCCATCAGTGATATTTTTTTTCGCGGCAAGATGAACACTGAAGCTTTCTTT

abundance: once
d_gene: NA
j_gene: TRBJ1-2
v_gene: TRBV2
CDR3aa: CASSEGADRHGYTF
CDR3nt: TGTGCCAGCAGTGAAGGGGCAGACCGGCATGGCTACACCTTC

abundance: once
d_gene: NA
j_gene: TRBJ1-5
v_gene: TRBV18
CDR3aa: CASSPQRGTNQPQHF
CDR3nt: TGTGCCAGCTCACCTCAAAGGGGCACCAATCAGCCCCAGCATTTT

abundance: NA
d_gene: NA
j_gene: TRBJ1-5
v_gene: TRBV5-1
CDR3aa: CASSPFVGGNQPQHF
CDR3nt: TGCGCCAGCAGCCCTTTTGTTGGAGGCAATCAGCCCCAGCATTTT

abundance: NA
d_gene: NA
j_gene: TRBJ1-2
v_gene: TRBV28
CDR3aa: CASSPSSGSSDGYTF
CDR3nt: TGTGCCAGCAGTCCCAGCTCGGGGTCGTCGGATGGCTACACCTTC

abundance: NA
d_gene: TRBD1
j_gene: TRBJ1-2
v_gene: TRBV5-1
CDR3aa: CASSLRGTGWDYGYTF
CDR3nt: TGCGCCAGCAGCTTGAGGGGGACAGGGTGGGACTATGGCTACACCTTC

abundance: NA
d_gene: NA
j_gene: TRBJ1-2
v_gene: TRBV27
CDR3aa: CASSWTANYGYTF
CDR3nt: TGTGCCAGCAGTTGGACAGCTAACTATGGCTACACCTTC

abundance: NA
d_gene: NA
j_gene: TRBJ1-2
v_gene: TRBV7-9
CDR3aa: CASSLSAGGFYGYTF
CDR3nt: TGTGCCAGCAGCTTATCCGCAGGAGGGTTTTATGGCTACACCTTC

abundance: NA
d_gene: TRBD1
j_gene: TRBJ1-6
v_gene: TRBV19
CDR3aa: CASSLRDRIYNSPLHF
CDR3nt: TGTGCCAGTAGTTTAAGGGACAGGATCTATAATTCACCCCTCCACTTT

abundance: NA
d_gene: TRBD1
j_gene: TRBJ1-5
v_gene: TRBV4-3
CDR3aa: CASSLDRGISQPQHF
CDR3nt: TGCGCCAGCAGCTTGGACAGGGGGATATCTCAGCCCCAGCATTTT

abundance: NA
d_gene: TRBD2
j_gene: TRBJ2-1
v_gene: TRBV19
CDR3aa: CASSTSGSGNEQFF
CDR3nt: TGTGCCAGTAGTACTAGCGGGAGTGGCAATGAGCAGTTCTTC

abundance: NA
d_gene: NA
j_gene: TRBJ2-7
v_gene: TRBV7-9
CDR3aa: CASAPTGGHYEQYF
CDR3nt: TGTGCCAGCGCCCCGACCGGGGGGCACTACGAGCAGTACTTC

abundance: NA
d_gene: NA
j_gene: TRBJ1-2
v_gene: TRBV7-8
CDR3aa: CASSLMKRTGAF
CDR3nt: TGTGCCAGCAGCCTCATGAAAAGAACAGGCGCCTTC

abundance: NA
d_gene: NA
j_gene: TRBJ2-1
v_gene: TRBV30
CDR3aa: CAWSGGSPSSYNEQFF
CDR3nt: TGTGCCTGGAGTGGTGGTAGCCCAAGCTCCTACAATGAGCAGTTCTTC

abundance: NA
d_gene: NA
j_gene: TRBJ1-2
v_gene: TRBV6-1
CDR3aa: CASSEALSRLYGYTF
CDR3nt: TGTGCCAGCAGTGAAGCGCTTTCCAGGCTCTATGGCTACACCTTC

abundance: NA
d_gene: NA
j_gene: TRBJ2-3
v_gene: TRBV7-2
CDR3aa: CASSLDRRKTDTQYF
CDR3nt: TGTGCCAGCAGTCTCGATCGGAGGAAGACAGATACGCAGTATTTT

abundance: NA
d_gene: NA
j_gene: TRBJ2-7
v_gene: TRBV5-1
CDR3aa: CASSSLTSRLANHEQYF
CDR3nt: TGCGCCAGCAGCTCCTTAACCAGCCGTCTAGCGAACCACGAGCAGTACTTC

abundance: NA
d_gene: NA
j_gene: TRBJ1-1
v_gene: TRBV5-4
CDR3aa: CASSRPRAEAFF
CDR3nt: TGTGCCAGCAGCCGTCCGAGGGCTGAAGCTTTCTTT

abundance: NA
d_gene: TRBD1
j_gene: TRBJ2-7
v_gene: TRBV2
CDR3aa: CASNARTGNGYEQYF
CDR3nt: TGTGCCAGCAATGCGAGGACAGGGAACGGCTACGAGCAGTACTTC

abundance: NA
d_gene: NA
j_gene: TRBJ1-5
v_gene: TRBV7-9
CDR3aa: CASSYASGGRNQPQHF
CDR3nt: TGTGCCAGCAGCTACGCCTCGGGGGGCCGCAATCAGCCCCAGCATTTT

abundance: once
d_gene: TRBD2
j_gene: TRBJ2-7
v_gene: TRBV30
CDR3aa: CAWSWEGEQYF
CDR3nt: TGTGCCTGGAGTTGGGAGGGCGAGCAGTACTTC

abundance: NA
d_gene: NA
j_gene: TRBJ1-1
v_gene: TRBV19
CDR3aa: CASSTPAGVTNTEAFF
CDR3nt: TGTGCCAGTAGTACCCCTGCAGGGGTAACGAACACTGAAGCTTTCTTT

abundance: NA
d_gene: NA
j_gene: TRBJ1-2
v_gene: TRBV7-9
CDR3aa: CASSLDQAPYTF
CDR3nt: TGTGCCAGCAGCTTAGATCAGGCCCCCTACACCTTC

abundance: NA
d_gene: NA
j_gene: TRBJ1-5
v_gene: TRBV21-1
CDR3aa: CATHRAQGKNQPQHF
CDR3nt: TGTGCCACCCACAGGGCACAGGGAAAAAATCAGCCCCAGCATTTT